The 18 T cell receptor beta chains reported below all come from one sample, sequenced in a study of blood T cells in healthy people across ages. Sample-barcoded 5' priming and a J-beta primer mix drove a second PCR of roughly 7 to 11 cycles. One entry per CDR3 protein results from TCRdb running MiXCR on the 5' RACE reads. The sample contains about 800,000 distinct CDR3 sequences, 20% to 25% of which appear only once. This sample was shared with a second study, whose subject was T cells of mothers and their children.

Sequenced input: blood. All receptors come from a boy aged 5-17 years in good health.

This clonotype was counted only a few times. The genes are TRBV2 and TRBJ1-2, with D possibly matching TRBD1 (5 bases). Germline V gene lookup returns CDR1 SNHLY and CDR2 FYNNEI. The V end was cut by 2 bases, the J end by 4 bases, with 14 bases between. The CDR3 length is 15 residues. CDR3 bases: TGTGCCAGCAGTGAATTTGTAGGGGTGAGCTATGGCTACACCTTC. Translating it yields CASSEFVGVSYGYTF.

The chain uses TRBV19 and TRBJ1-2; 9 bases align to TRBD1. With V trimmed by 4 bases and J by 2 bases, 5 bases remained unmatched. Germline values: CDR1 LNHDA, CDR2 SQIVND (reference sequence). The CDR3 covers 15 residues. The CDR3 is CASSTAGTGNYGYTF. For the CDR3, the DNA is TGTGCCAGTAGTACCGCCGGGACAGGGAACTATGGCTACACCTTC.

This rearrangement joins TRBV7-9 to TRBJ1-2; D ambiguous. V was shortened by 5 bases and J by 2 bases, with 9 bases between the two germline ends. The CDR3 spans 13 residues. Germline assignment: CDR1 SEHNR and CDR2 FQNEAQ (reference sequence). CDR3 DNA: TGTGCCAGCAGCGCGGACCTAAACTATGGCTACACCTTC. Protein: CASSADLNYGYTF.

The CDR3 region has the DNA TGTGCCAGCAGCTTGTTGCAGGGCGTGACAGATACGCAGTATTTT. The encoded protein is CASSLLQGVTDTQYF. V is TRBV7-3 and J is TRBJ2-3, with TRBD1 as a possible D gene (5 bases). Trimming removed 3 bases from V and 3 bases from J, with 13 bases in between. CDR1 and CDR2 (germline): SGHTA, FQGTGA. This CDR3 has 15 residues.

This chain's CDR3 is CASSQAGLAGDTGELFF. DNA of the CDR3: TGCGCCAGCAGCCAGGCGGGACTAGCGGGAGACACCGGGGAGCTGTTTTTT. This chain joins TRBV4-3 and TRBJ2-2; 14 nucleotides align to TRBD2. J gave up 3 bases and V 3 bases, and 3 bases lay outside the gene matches. Per the germline V gene, CDR1 is LGHNA and CDR2 is YSLEER. CDR3 length: 17 residues.

This clonotype came up a few times. This chain connects TRBV6-2 or TRBV6-3 to TRBJ2-3; D may be TRBD1 or TRBD2 (5 bases each). This CDR3 spans 15 amino acids. Trimming shortened V by 6 bases and J by 3 bases, and 16 bases separated the two germline ends. Germline-derived CDR1 and CDR2 are MNHEY and SVGEGT. CDR3 sequence reads: CASRRGPTVTDTQYF. The CDR3 DNA is TGTGCCAGCAGAAGGGGACCGACCGTGACAGATACGCAGTATTTT.

V and J are TRBV7-2 and TRBJ1-1, with D possibly matching TRBD1 (6 bases). The ends were cut back, 0 bases at V and 4 bases at J, with 12 bases in the middle. Germline V gives CDR1 SGHTA, CDR2 FQGNSA. The CDR3 runs 15 residues. CDR3 in amino acids: CASSLARGAFTEAFF. CDR3 sequence (DNA): TGTGCCAGCAGCTTAGCACGGGGGGCCTTCACTGAAGCTTTCTTT.

This chain uses TRBV7-9 with TRBJ1-1; D ambiguous. The length of the CDR3 is 12 residues. Trimming shortened V by 1 base and J by 6 bases, and 6 bases separated the two germline ends. The V gene's germline CDR1 is SEHNR and CDR2 FQNEAQ (reference sequence). CDR3 protein: CASSLEVAEAFF. The CDR3 DNA is TGTGCCAGCAGCTTAGAGGTGGCTGAAGCTTTCTTT.

This clonotype was detected only a few times. The chain has TRBV12-3 or TRBV12-4 and TRBJ1-1; no clear D. Trimming took 3 bases from V and 6 from J, leaving 11 bases between them. This CDR3 contains 13 residues. The CDR3 here is CASSFFITAEAFF. The DNA for the CDR3 is TGTGCCAGCAGTTTTTTTATAACAGCTGAAGCTTTCTTT.

The chain uses TRBV7-2 and TRBJ2-3; the match to TRBD2 covers 11 bases. The V and J ends lost 5 bases and 0 bases, in that order; junction bases with no gene match: 4. There are 16 residues in the CDR3. Germline loops: CDR1 SGHTA, CDR2 FQGNSA. The DNA for the CDR3 is TGTGCCAGCAGCACCCGACTAGCGGGAAGCACAGATACGCAGTATTTT. Encoded protein: CASSTRLAGSTDTQYF.

The chain is built from TRBV12-3 or TRBV12-4 and TRBJ1-2, with 7 bases matching TRBD1. This CDR3 is built from 15 residues. Trimming removed 0 bases from V and 4 bases from J; junction bases left unmatched: 5. The CDR3 region is CASSLAPGQVYGYTF. The CDR3, as DNA: TGTGCCAGCAGTTTAGCCCCAGGACAGGTCTATGGCTACACCTTC.

A few counts support this clonotype. This chain links TRBV4-1 with TRBJ1-6; possible D gene TRBD1, 5 bases. V dropped 3 bases and J dropped 10 bases, with 16 bases sitting between them. This CDR3 comprises 15 residues. Germline CDR1 MGHRA, CDR2 YSYEKL. CDR3 residues: CASSHHGASGSPLHF. CDR3 DNA: TGCGCCAGCAGCCATCACGGGGCTTCCGGGTCACCCCTCCACTTT.

This clonotype was observed a handful of times. This chain links TRBV12-3 or TRBV12-4 with TRBJ1-6; D gene unclear. The length of the CDR3 is 13 residues. V was trimmed by 0 bases and J by 10 bases, leaving 7 bases between them. The CDR3 spells CASSLAPGSPLHF. The CDR3 coding sequence is TGTGCCAGCAGTTTAGCCCCGGGCTCACCCCTCCACTTT.

The chain joins TRBV29-1 to TRBJ1-1, with 8 positions matching TRBD1. The germline V gene encodes CDR1 SQVTM and CDR2 ANQGSEA. The CDR3 sequence is 13 residues long. After removal of 4 bases from V and 4 bases from J, the junction contained 5 bases not matched to a gene. CDR3 nucleotides: TGCAGCGTTGGCACAGGGGGGTTCACTGAAGCTTTCTTT. As protein: CSVGTGGFTEAFF.

The chain uses TRBV20-1 and TRBJ2-5; 8 bases align to TRBD2. J lost 5 bases, V lost 5 bases, and 7 bases had no gene match. Germline CDR1 reads DFQATT; CDR2 reads SNEGSKA (reference sequence). The CDR3 has 13 residues. The chain's CDR3 is CSAPGLGGETQYF. CDR3 in DNA: TGCAGTGCTCCGGGACTAGGGGGGGAGACCCAGTACTTC.

The chain employs TRBV6-5 and TRBJ2-2; D perhaps matches TRBD1 (6 bases). CDR1 is MNHEY, CDR2 SVGAGI, per germline. The CDR3 has 16 amino acids. The ends were cut back, 2 bases at V and 0 bases at J, with 10 bases in the middle. CDR3 nucleotides: TGTGCCAGCAGTTACCTCGGACAGCCGAACACCGGGGAGCTGTTTTTT. This sequence encodes CASSYLGQPNTGELFF.

This clonotype has only a few counts. The V gene is TRBV7-8, the J gene TRBJ2-2, with TRBD2 as a possible D gene (6 bases). Germline-derived CDR1 and CDR2 are SGHVS and FQNEAQ. CDR3 length: 14 amino acids. V shed 2 bases and J shed 6 bases, with 10 bases lying between them. The CDR3 DNA sequence: TGTGCCAGCAGCTTACGGGGGAGGCCCGGGGAGCTGTTTTTT. Translating it yields CASSLRGRPGELFF.

The chain joins TRBV27 to TRBJ2-5; 8 nucleotides agree with TRBD2. J was trimmed by 4 bases and V by 5 bases; bases with no gene match: 12. Germline CDR1 MNHEY, CDR2 SMNVEV (reference sequence). The CDR3 contains 16 residues. CDR3 protein: CASSPRRNGGAETQYF. CDR3 DNA sequence: TGTGCCAGCAGTCCTCGCCGTAACGGGGGGGCAGAGACCCAGTACTTC.